The rows below give T cell receptor beta chains drawn from one sample of a study of blood T cell repertoires in COVID-19. Clones were sequenced by immunoSEQ multiplex PCR, and TCRdb holds only the in-frame ones, with some missing. The table records under 550,000 clones, roughly 90% of them present only once. Sequencing was performed on peripheral blood. The receptors were sampled from a young man with COVID-19, enrolled during active disease. Each CDR3 is given with its conserved first and last residue. A D gene is named only where the DNA matches it firmly. Clone size appears in some rows only: once, few, many, or a class for an expanded clone.

d_call: .
clone_size: .
v_call: TRBV24-1
j_call: TRBJ2-7
cdr3_aa: CATSDPFTGEQYF
cdr3_nt: TGTGCCACCAGTGATCCCTTTACGGGGGAGCAGTACTTC

d_call: TRBD1
clone_size: .
v_call: TRBV7-9
j_call: TRBJ2-7
cdr3_aa: CASTQMQDRSSYEQYF
cdr3_nt: TGTGCCAGCACCCAGATGCAGGACAGGAGCTCCTACGAGCAGTACTTC

d_call: TRBD1
clone_size: .
v_call: TRBV7-8
j_call: TRBJ1-4
cdr3_aa: CASSLGQGGATNEKLFF
cdr3_nt: TGTGCCAGCAGCCTCGGACAGGGTGGTGCAACTAATGAAAAACTGTTTTTT

d_call: TRBD1
clone_size: .
v_call: TRBV19
j_call: TRBJ2-2
cdr3_aa: CASETGAGGELFF
cdr3_nt: TGTGCCAGTGAAACAGGGGCGGGCGGGGAGCTGTTTTTT

d_call: TRBD2
clone_size: .
v_call: TRBV5-1
j_call: TRBJ2-2
cdr3_aa: CASSTYSGSSGTGELFF
cdr3_nt: TGCGCCAGCAGCACATATAGCGGGAGTTCAGGGACCGGGGAGCTGTTTTTT

d_call: .
clone_size: .
v_call: TRBV18
j_call: TRBJ2-5
cdr3_aa: CASSSTRETQYF
cdr3_nt: TGTGCCAGCTCCTCAACGCGGGAGACCCAGTACTTC

d_call: TRBD1
clone_size: .
v_call: TRBV30
j_call: TRBJ1-6
cdr3_aa: CAWRSDRGPLHF
cdr3_nt: TGTGCCTGGAGATCCGACAGGGGACCCCTCCACTTT

d_call: .
clone_size: .
v_call: TRBV7-9
j_call: TRBJ1-1
cdr3_aa: CASSPPGSNGEAFF
cdr3_nt: TGTGCCAGCAGTCCCCCGGGGTCTAATGGGGAAGCTTTCTTT

d_call: .
clone_size: .
v_call: TRBV4-1
j_call: TRBJ1-4
cdr3_aa: CASSQETGMGEKLFF
cdr3_nt: TGCGCCAGCAGCCAAGAAACAGGGATGGGTGAAAAACTGTTTTTT

d_call: TRBD2
clone_size: once
v_call: TRBV5-1
j_call: TRBJ2-2
cdr3_aa: CASSLFSGRGTGELFF
cdr3_nt: TGCGCCAGCAGCTTGTTCAGCGGGAGGGGGACCGGGGAGCTGTTTTTT

d_call: TRBD1
clone_size: .
v_call: TRBV3-1/TRBV3-2
j_call: TRBJ2-1
cdr3_aa: CASSQASGQGNEQFF
cdr3_nt: TGTGCCAGCAGCCAAGCGTCGGGACAGGGGAATGAGCAGTTCTTC

d_call: .
clone_size: .
v_call: TRBV5-1
j_call: TRBJ2-5
cdr3_aa: CASGRDFQETQYF
cdr3_nt: TGCGCCAGCGGTCGGGACTTCCAAGAGACCCAGTACTTC

d_call: .
clone_size: once
v_call: TRBV19
j_call: TRBJ2-7
cdr3_aa: CASRPWGEAYEQYF
cdr3_nt: TGTGCCAGTAGACCTTGGGGCGAGGCCTACGAGCAGTACTTC

d_call: .
clone_size: .
v_call: TRBV13
j_call: TRBJ1-3
cdr3_aa: CASSLEGSGNTIYF
cdr3_nt: TGTGCCAGCAGCTTAGAGGGGTCCGGAAACACCATATATTTT

d_call: .
clone_size: once
v_call: TRBV4-1
j_call: TRBJ2-3
cdr3_aa: CASSQDPRMADTQYF
cdr3_nt: TGCGCCAGCAGCCAAGATCCCAGGATGGCAGATACGCAGTATTTT

d_call: TRBD2
clone_size: few
v_call: TRBV6-4
j_call: TRBJ2-2
cdr3_aa: CASQREEGTGELFF
cdr3_nt: TGTGCCAGCCAGCGGGAGGAGGGCACCGGGGAGCTGTTTTTT

d_call: .
clone_size: .
v_call: TRBV10-2
j_call: TRBJ2-1
cdr3_aa: CASSEGRGGFDNEQFF
cdr3_nt: TGCGCCAGCAGTGAGGGTCGCGGGGGCTTTGACAATGAGCAGTTCTTC

d_call: TRBD1
clone_size: .
v_call: TRBV29-1
j_call: TRBJ2-1
cdr3_aa: CSVEDLLGDRGFVVDEQFF
cdr3_nt: TGCAGCGTTGAAGATCTGTTAGGGGACAGGGGTTTTGTAGTCGATGAGCAGTTCTTC